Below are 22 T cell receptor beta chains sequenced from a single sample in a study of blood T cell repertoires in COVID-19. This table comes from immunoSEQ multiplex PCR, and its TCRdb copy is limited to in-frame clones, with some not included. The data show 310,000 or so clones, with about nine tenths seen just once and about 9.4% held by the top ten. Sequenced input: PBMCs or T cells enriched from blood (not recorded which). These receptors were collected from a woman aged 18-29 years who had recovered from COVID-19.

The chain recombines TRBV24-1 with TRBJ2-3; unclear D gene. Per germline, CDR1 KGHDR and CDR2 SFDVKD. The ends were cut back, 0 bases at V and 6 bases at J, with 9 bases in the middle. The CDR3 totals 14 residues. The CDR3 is CATSDLGSRDTQYF. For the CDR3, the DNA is TGTGCCACCAGTGATTTGGGGTCGAGGGATACGCAGTATTTT.

The CDR3 spells CAISDGGVSGNTIYF. CDR3 bases: TGTGCCATCTCTGACGGGGGGGTCTCTGGAAACACCATATATTTT. This sequence joins TRBV10-3 and TRBJ1-3; D may be TRBD1 (5 bases). The CDR3 is made up of 15 amino acids. Germline values: CDR1 ENHRY, CDR2 SYGVKD. Trimming took off 8 bases at V and 0 bases at J, with 14 bases between the two ends.

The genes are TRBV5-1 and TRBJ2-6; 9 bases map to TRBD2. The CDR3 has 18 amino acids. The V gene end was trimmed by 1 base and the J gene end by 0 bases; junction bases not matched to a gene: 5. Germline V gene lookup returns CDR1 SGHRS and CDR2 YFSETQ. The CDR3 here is CASSLYLSGSSGANVLTF. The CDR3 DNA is TGCGCCAGCAGCTTGTATCTTAGCGGGAGCTCTGGGGCCAACGTCCTGACTTTC.

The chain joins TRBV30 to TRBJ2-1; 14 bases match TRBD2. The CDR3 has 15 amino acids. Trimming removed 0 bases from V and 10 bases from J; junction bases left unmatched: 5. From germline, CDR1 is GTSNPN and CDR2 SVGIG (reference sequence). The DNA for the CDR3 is TGTGCCTGGAGTGTAATGGGACTAGCGGGAGCCGAGCAGTTCTTC. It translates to CAWSVMGLAGAEQFF.

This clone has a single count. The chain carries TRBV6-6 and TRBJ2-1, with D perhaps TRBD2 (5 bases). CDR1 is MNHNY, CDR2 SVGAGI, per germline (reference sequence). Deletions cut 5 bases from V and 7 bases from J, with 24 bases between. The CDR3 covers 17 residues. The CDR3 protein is CASSPDSPAGPSNEQFF. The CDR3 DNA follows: TGTGCCAGCAGTCCCGACTCCCCGGCGGGCCCTTCAAATGAGCAGTTCTTC.

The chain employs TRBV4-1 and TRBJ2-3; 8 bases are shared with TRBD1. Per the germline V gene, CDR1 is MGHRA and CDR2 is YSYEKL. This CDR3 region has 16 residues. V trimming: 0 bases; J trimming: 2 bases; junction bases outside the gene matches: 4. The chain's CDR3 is CASSQETGVDTDTQYF. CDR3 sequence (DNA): TGCGCCAGCAGCCAAGAGACAGGGGTTGACACAGATACGCAGTATTTT.

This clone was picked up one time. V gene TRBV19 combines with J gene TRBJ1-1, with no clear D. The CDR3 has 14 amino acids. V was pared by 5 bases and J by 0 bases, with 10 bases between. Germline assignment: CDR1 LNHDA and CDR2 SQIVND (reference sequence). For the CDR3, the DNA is TGTGCCAGTAGTGCGGGGTTTCTGAACACTGAAGCTTTCTTT. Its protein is CASSAGFLNTEAFF.

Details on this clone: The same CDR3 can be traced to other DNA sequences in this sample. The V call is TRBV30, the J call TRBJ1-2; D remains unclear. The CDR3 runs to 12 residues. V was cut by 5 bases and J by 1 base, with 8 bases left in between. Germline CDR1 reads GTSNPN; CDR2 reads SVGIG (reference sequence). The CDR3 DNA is TGTGCCTGGGGACGGGTTAACTATGGCTACACCTTC. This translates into CAWGRVNYGYTF.

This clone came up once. This chain's CDR3 is CASSLSGGEYGYTF. As DNA, the CDR3 is TGTGCCAGCAGCTTATCGGGGGGCGAGTATGGCTACACCTTC. The V call is TRBV7-2, the J call TRBJ1-2, with D perhaps TRBD1 (6 bases). This CDR3 is built from 14 residues. Trimming took 2 bases from V and 5 from J, leaving 12 bases between them. CDR1 is SGHTA, CDR2 FQGNSA, per germline. The variable domain in full, with the rest retrieved from reference TRBV7-2 and TRBJ1-2, is GAGVSQSPSNKVTEKGKDVELRCDPISGHTALYWYRQSLGQGLEFLIYFQGNSAPDKSGLPSDRFSAERTGGSVSTLTIQRTQQEDSAVYLCASSLSGGEYGYTFGSGTRLTVV.

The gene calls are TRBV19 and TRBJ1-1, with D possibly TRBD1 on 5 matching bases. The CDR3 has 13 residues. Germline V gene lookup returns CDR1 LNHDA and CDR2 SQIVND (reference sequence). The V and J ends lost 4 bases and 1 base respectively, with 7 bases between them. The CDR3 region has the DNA TGTGCCAGTAGTAGCGGACAGAACACTGAAGCTTTCTTT. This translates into CASSSGQNTEAFF.

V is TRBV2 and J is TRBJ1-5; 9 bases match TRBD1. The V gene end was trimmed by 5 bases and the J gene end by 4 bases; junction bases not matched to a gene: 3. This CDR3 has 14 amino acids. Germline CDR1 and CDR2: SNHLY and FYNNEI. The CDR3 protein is CASSYGQGNQPQHF. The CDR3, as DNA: TGTGCCAGCAGTTACGGACAGGGGAATCAGCCCCAGCATTTT.

CDR3 amino acids: CASSKDFTGELFF. The DNA of the CDR3 is TGTGCCAGTAGCAAGGACTTCACCGGGGAGCTGTTTTTT. This rearrangement joins TRBV19 to TRBJ2-2, with D perhaps matching TRBD2 (5 bases). The CDR3 runs 13 residues. Per germline, CDR1 LNHDA and CDR2 SQIVND (reference sequence). V gave up 6 bases and J gave up 4 bases, with 9 bases separating them.

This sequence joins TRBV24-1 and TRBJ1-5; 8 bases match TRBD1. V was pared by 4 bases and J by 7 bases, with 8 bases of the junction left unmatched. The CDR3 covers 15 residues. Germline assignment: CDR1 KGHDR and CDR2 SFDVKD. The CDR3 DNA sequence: TGTGCCACCAGTGAACAGGGGGGCAGAGAGCAGCCCCAGCATTTT. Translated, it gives CATSEQGGREQPQHF.

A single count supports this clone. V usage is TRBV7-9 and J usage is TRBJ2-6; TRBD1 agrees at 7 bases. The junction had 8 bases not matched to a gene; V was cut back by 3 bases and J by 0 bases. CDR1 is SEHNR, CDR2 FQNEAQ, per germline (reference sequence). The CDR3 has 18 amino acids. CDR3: CASSFAGGFSSGANVLTF. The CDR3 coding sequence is TGTGCCAGCAGCTTTGCAGGGGGTTTTAGCTCTGGGGCCAACGTCCTGACTTTC.

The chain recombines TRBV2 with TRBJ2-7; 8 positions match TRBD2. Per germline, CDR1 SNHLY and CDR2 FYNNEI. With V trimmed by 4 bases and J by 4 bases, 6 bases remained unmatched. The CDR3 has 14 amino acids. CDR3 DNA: TGTGCCAGCAGTGCAGCGGGAGTAGGGTACGAGCAGTACTTC. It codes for CASSAAGVGYEQYF.

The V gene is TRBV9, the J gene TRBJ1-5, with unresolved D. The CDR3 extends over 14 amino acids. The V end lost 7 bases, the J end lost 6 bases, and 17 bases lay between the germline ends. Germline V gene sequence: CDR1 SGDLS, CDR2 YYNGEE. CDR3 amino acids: CASGTGEAGQPQHF. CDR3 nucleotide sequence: TGTGCCAGCGGCACCGGGGAAGCGGGTCAGCCCCAGCATTTT.

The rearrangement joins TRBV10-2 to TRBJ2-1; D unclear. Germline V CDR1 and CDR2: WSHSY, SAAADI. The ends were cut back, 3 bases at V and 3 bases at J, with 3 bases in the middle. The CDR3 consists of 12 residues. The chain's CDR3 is CASSEHYNEQFF. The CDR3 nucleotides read TGCGCCAGCAGTGAACACTACAATGAGCAGTTCTTC.

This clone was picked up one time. In DNA, the CDR3 is TGCAGCGTTGTTTACCCCGCGGCTGGCCGGGGAAACACCATATATTTT. Translation gives CSVVYPAAGRGNTIYF. The chain recombines TRBV29-1 with TRBJ1-3; no definite D call. CDR1 and CDR2 from the germline V gene are SQVTM and ANQGSEA. The CDR3 is made up of 16 amino acids. V was trimmed by 4 bases and J by 4 bases, leaving 20 bases between them.

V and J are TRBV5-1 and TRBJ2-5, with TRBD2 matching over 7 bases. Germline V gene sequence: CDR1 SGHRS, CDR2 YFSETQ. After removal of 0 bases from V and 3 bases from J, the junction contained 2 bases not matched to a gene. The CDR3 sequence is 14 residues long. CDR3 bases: TGCGCCAGCAGCTTGGCCCTAGCGGAAGAGACCCAGTACTTC. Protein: CASSLALAEETQYF.

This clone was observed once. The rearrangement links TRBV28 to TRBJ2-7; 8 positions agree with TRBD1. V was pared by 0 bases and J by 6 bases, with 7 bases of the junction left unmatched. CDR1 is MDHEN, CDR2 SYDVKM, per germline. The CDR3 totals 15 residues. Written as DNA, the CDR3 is TGTGCCAGCAGTTTATGGGGGCAGGGGGCGGGCGAGCAGTACTTC. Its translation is CASSLWGQGAGEQYF. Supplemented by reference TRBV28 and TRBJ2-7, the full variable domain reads DVKVTQSSRYLVKRTGEKVFLECVQDMDHENMFWYRQDPGLGLRLIYFSYDVKMKEKGDIPEGYSVSREKKERFSLILESASTNQTSMYLCASSLWGQGAGEQYFGPGTRLTVT.

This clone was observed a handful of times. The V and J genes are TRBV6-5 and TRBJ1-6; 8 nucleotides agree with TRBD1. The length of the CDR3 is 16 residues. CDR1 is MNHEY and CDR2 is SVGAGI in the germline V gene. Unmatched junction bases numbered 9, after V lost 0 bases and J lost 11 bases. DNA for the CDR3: TGTGCCAGCAGTTACTCAAGCGGACAGGGAGTGGCACCCCTCCACTTT. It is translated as CASSYSSGQGVAPLHF.

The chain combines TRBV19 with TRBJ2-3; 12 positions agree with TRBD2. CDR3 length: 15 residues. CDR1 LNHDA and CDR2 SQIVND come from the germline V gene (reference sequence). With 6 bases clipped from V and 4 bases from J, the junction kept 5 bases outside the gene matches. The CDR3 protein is CASSLAGGLADTQYF. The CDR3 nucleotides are TGTGCCAGTAGCCTAGCGGGAGGGCTGGCAGATACGCAGTATTTT.